The clone carrying this TCR beta chain was counted a few times. Its antigen is unidentified. The V and J ends lost 3 bases and 7 bases respectively, with 4 bases between them. CDR1 is DFQATT, CDR2 SNEGSKA, per germline (reference sequence). The CDR3 loop spans 10 amino acids. The data originate from a study of blood T cells in healthy people across ages. Study details: About one barcoded beta molecule per two T cells came from capture by template switching.

Next came a second PCR, run for about 7 to 12 cycles, which used a sample-barcoded 5' primer along with a J-beta primer mix. Sequencing of every sample gave 3 million or more CDR3-containing paired-end reads. TCRdb processed the 5' RACE reads anew with MiXCR; each CDR3 protein has one entry. The sample gives roughly 680,000 distinct CDR3 sequences, approximately 21% of which show up once; roughly 3.7% is in the top ten. The study's findings and limits: Per million T cells, TCR beta diversity dropped roughly linearly as age increased. Greater diversity and more naive CD4+ cells were seen in long-lived donors than in aged donors.

Sequencing was done on a sample of blood. The chain carries TRBV20-1 and TRBJ2-1, with D hard to call. The TCR comes from a man between 65 and 80 years old in good health. CDR3 DNA sequence: TGCAGTGCTAGGACTAATGAGCAGTTCTTC. It yields the protein CSARTNEQFF.